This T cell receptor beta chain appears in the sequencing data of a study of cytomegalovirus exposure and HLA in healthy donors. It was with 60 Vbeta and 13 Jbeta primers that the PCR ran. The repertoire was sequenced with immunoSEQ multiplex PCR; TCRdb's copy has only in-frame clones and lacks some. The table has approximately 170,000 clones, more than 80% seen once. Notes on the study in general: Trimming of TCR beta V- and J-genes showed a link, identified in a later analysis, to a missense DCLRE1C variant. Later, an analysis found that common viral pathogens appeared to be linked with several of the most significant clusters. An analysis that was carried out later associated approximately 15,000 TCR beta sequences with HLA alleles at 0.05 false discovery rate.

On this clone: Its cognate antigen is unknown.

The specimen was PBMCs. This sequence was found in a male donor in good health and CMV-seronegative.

CDR3 residues: CASSPDMGMNTEAFF. For the CDR3, the DNA is TGTGCCAGCTCACCAGACATGGGTATGAACACTGAAGCTTTCTTT. The chain combines TRBV18 with TRBJ1-1; no definite D call. Trimming removed 2 bases at V and 0 bases at J, with 10 bases between. Germline assignment: CDR1 KGHSH and CDR2 LQKENI. This CDR3 region has 15 residues.